This passage covers 18 T cell receptor beta chains from one sample sequenced in a study of T cells in Graves' hyperthyroidism and ophthalmopathy. Template material for amplifying TCR beta CDR3 regions consisted of RNA transcripts. TCR CDR3 underwent first-round RT-PCR with the HTBI primer set. TCRdb re-analysed the multiplex PCR reads in MiXCR, keeping a single row per CDR3 protein. This table has about 360,000 distinct CDR3 sequences, approximately 13% appearing once. Material for sequencing was blood. These receptors all stem from a woman aged 18-29 years with Graves' hyperthyroidism.

The DNA of the CDR3 is TGTGCCAGCAGCCAAGTGGTGGGCCAAGAGACCCAGTACTTC. This encodes CASSQVVGQETQYF. V usage is TRBV3-1 and J usage is TRBJ2-5; D is ambiguous. This CDR3 is 14 amino acids long. The germline V gene encodes CDR1 LGHDT and CDR2 YNNKEL (reference sequence). Deletions cut 1 base from V and 1 base from J, with 7 bases between.

V and J are TRBV6-2 or TRBV6-3 and TRBJ2-1; D gene unclear. This CDR3 contains 15 residues. CDR1 is MNHEY and CDR2 is SVGEGT in the germline V gene. V gave up 0 bases and J gave up 10 bases, with 16 bases separating them. CDR3 residues: CASSYSLGGIREQFF. CDR3 coding DNA: TGTGCCAGCAGTTACTCGTTAGGTGGGATCCGGGAGCAGTTCTTC.

The sample holds many counts of this clonotype. V is TRBV18 and J is TRBJ2-5; D perhaps matches TRBD2 (6 bases). CDR1 and CDR2 (germline): KGHSH, LQKENI. CDR3 length: 15 amino acids. Trimming took off 4 bases at V and 2 bases at J, with 14 bases between the two ends. CDR3 sequence reads: CASSLRQGGQETQYF. The CDR3 DNA sequence: TGTGCCAGCTCACTACGGCAGGGAGGTCAAGAGACCCAGTACTTC.

This clonotype was picked up many times. This chain joins TRBV5-1 and TRBJ2-3; a weak D match, TRBD2 (6 bases). Trimming cost V 3 bases and J 0 bases, with 14 bases left between them. Per germline, CDR1 SGHRS and CDR2 YFSETQ. The CDR3 covers 16 residues. CDR3 nucleotide sequence: TGCGCCAGCAGCTCCCCTATGGGGACTAGCACAGATACGCAGTATTTT. It specifies CASSSPMGTSTDTQYF.

The CDR3 here is CASSYGTGGKDGYTF. CDR3 DNA sequence: TGTGCCAGCAGTTATGGGACAGGGGGCAAGGATGGCTACACCTTC. The V and J genes are TRBV6-2 or TRBV6-3 and TRBJ1-2; 12 positions agree with TRBD1. The germline gives CDR1 MNHEY, CDR2 SVGEGT. This CDR3 is built from 15 residues. V was clipped by 3 bases and J by 6 bases; unmatched bases: 5.

This clonotype has only a few counts. A junction boundary mismatches the germline segment, possibly from a read error. The chain uses TRBV14 and TRBJ2-3; the D gene is possibly TRBD1 (5 bases). This CDR3 is built from 14 residues. Germline-derived CDR1 and CDR2 are SGHDN and FVKESK. CDR3 sequence reads: CASSRRQTTDAQYF. For the CDR3, the DNA is TGTGCCAGCAGCCGCCGACAGACCACAGATGCGCAGTATTTT.

This clonotype was observed many times. The chain is built from TRBV20-1 and TRBJ2-1; D assignment may be TRBD1 or TRBD2 (5 bases each). The CDR3 is 16 residues long. The V and J ends lost 6 bases and 0 bases respectively, with 18 bases between them. Germline CDR1 and CDR2: DFQATT and SNEGSKA (reference sequence). CDR3 in DNA: TGCAGTGCCGACGGGGCGCGACAAAGCTCCTACAATGAGCAGTTCTTC. This encodes CSADGARQSSYNEQFF.

A remark on this clonotype: A junction boundary mismatches the germline segment, possibly from a read error. J is TRBJ2-5 and V is TRBV5-1; TRBD2 might be the D (6 bases). Germline V gives CDR1 SGHRS, CDR2 YFSETQ. The CDR3 sequence is 15 residues long. The CDR3 bases are TGCGCCGGCAGCTTGGAGGGTCGGGTACAAGAGACCCAGTACTTC. This sequence encodes CAGSLEGRVQETQYF.

This chain links TRBV5-1 with TRBJ2-1; a weak D match, TRBD1 (5 bases). V shed 3 bases and J shed 6 bases, with 7 bases lying between them. The CDR3 length is 12 residues. Germline V lookup: CDR1 SGHRS, CDR2 YFSETQ. The CDR3 sequence is CASSSTANEQFF. CDR3 DNA sequence: TGCGCCAGCAGCTCGACAGCCAATGAGCAGTTCTTC.

The chain employs TRBV2 and TRBJ1-4; D not resolved. Germline CDR1 reads SNHLY; CDR2 reads FYNNEI. This CDR3 is built from 13 residues. V lost 1 base to trimming and J lost 14 bases, with 14 bases between them. CDR3 coding DNA: TGTGCCAGCAGTGAAGAATTGAAAGCTAATCTGTTTTTT. Amino acids: CASSEELKANLFF.

Many counts were recorded for this clonotype. The chain is built from TRBV20-1 and TRBJ1-6; the D is unclear. CDR1 DFQATT and CDR2 SNEGSKA come from the germline V gene (reference sequence). The CDR3 extends over 15 amino acids. V was clipped by 8 bases and J by 0 bases, with 14 bases between them. CDR3 region: CSIGEGGSYNSPLHF. For the CDR3, the DNA is TGCAGTATCGGGGAGGGCGGCTCCTATAATTCACCCCTCCACTTT.

The count of this clonotype is one. The chain uses TRBV19 and TRBJ2-2; no clear D. The CDR3 totals 12 residues. Between the trimmed V and J ends, which lost 9 bases and 1 base, there was a span of 6 bases. Germline lookup yields CDR1 LNHDA and CDR2 SQIVND (reference sequence). For the CDR3, the DNA is TGTGCCAGCGACCAGAACACCGGGGAGCTGTTTTTT. This sequence encodes CASDQNTGELFF.

The J gene is TRBJ1-2, the V gene TRBV3-1; TRBD1 is a possible D gene (5 bases). The V gene lost 0 bases and the J gene lost 6 bases, with 11 bases spanning the gap. CDR1 and CDR2 (germline): LGHDT, YNNKEL (reference sequence). The CDR3 length is 14 residues. CDR3 coding DNA: TGTGCCAGCAGCCAAGAGGGCGGGGGTGATGGCTACACCTTC. It translates to CASSQEGGGDGYTF. The full variable domain, in which reference TRBV3-1 and TRBJ1-2 provide the parts outside the CDR3, is DTAVSQTPKYLVTQMGNDKSIKCEQNLGHDTMYWYKQDSKKFLKIMFSYNNKELIINETVPNRFSPKSPDKAHLNLHINSLELGDSAVYFCASSQEGGGDGYTFGSGTRLTVV.

This clonotype was observed many times. The chain has TRBV2 and TRBJ1-1; tentative D call: TRBD1 (5 bases). The CDR3 contains 13 residues. The germline V gene encodes CDR1 SNHLY and CDR2 FYNNEI. The V end lost 7 bases, the J end lost 0 bases, and 9 bases lay between the germline ends. The CDR3 reads CASKQDLNTEAFF. CDR3 DNA sequence: TGTGCCAGCAAACAGGACCTGAACACTGAAGCTTTCTTT.

This clonotype was counted many times. The DNA of the CDR3 is TGCGCCAGCAGCGCCCGGCCTAGCGGTCAAGAGACCCAGTACTTC. Amino acids: CASSARPSGQETQYF. This chain connects TRBV5-1 to TRBJ2-5; 7 bases agree with TRBD2. The CDR3 sequence is 15 residues long. V was pared by 4 bases and J by 2 bases, with 8 bases of the junction left unmatched. Germline V gene data show CDR1 as SGHRS and CDR2 as YFSETQ. The complete variable domain, with remaining parts taken from reference TRBV5-1 and TRBJ2-5, reads KAGVTQTPRYLIKTRGQQVTLSCSPISGHRSVSWYQQTPGQGLQFLFEYFSETQRNKGNFPGRFSGRQFSNSRSEMNVSTLELGDSALYLCASSARPSGQETQYFGPGTRLLVL.

This clonotype was counted between two and nine times. The gene calls are TRBV18 and TRBJ2-5; D not certain. Germline-derived CDR1 and CDR2 are KGHSH and LQKENI. The CDR3 extends over 13 amino acids. V lost 4 bases and J 5 bases, leaving 11 bases between the germline ends. The CDR3 protein is CASSRRVSETQYF. CDR3 nucleotides: TGTGCCAGCTCACGGCGCGTTTCGGAGACCCAGTACTTC.

This clonotype was detected many times. The chain couples TRBV6-1 to TRBJ1-5, with 8 bases that match TRBD1. Germline-derived CDR1 and CDR2 are MNHNS and SASEGT. This CDR3 region has 14 residues. V shed 4 bases, J shed 4 bases, and the junction held 3 bases outside the gene matches. The CDR3 region has the DNA TGTGCCAGCAGTGGGACAGGGTGGAATCAGCCCCAGCATTTT. This gives the protein CASSGTGWNQPQHF.

The chain carries TRBV20-1 and TRBJ1-3; D gene unclear. V was clipped by 0 bases and J by 3 bases, with 9 bases between them. The length of the CDR3 is 14 residues. The V gene's germline CDR1 is DFQATT and CDR2 SNEGSKA (reference sequence). CDR3 loop: CSARDMGSGNTIYF. The CDR3 DNA reads as TGCAGTGCTAGAGATATGGGGAGTGGAAACACCATATATTTT.